Detailed here is one T cell receptor (beta chain). Its matching antigen is unknown. MiXCR re-clonotyped the PCR reads for TCRdb. In the table there are 20,000 to 25,000 clones, 20% to 25% of which are singletons. The sample is drawn from a study of metastatic and nonmetastatic thyroid tumors. Study-level findings and limits: In both blood and tumor samples, TCR beta diversity was reported significantly higher for malignant than benign nodules.

Each patient came to thyroid surgery without any prior treatment (of any kind). V was shortened by 3 bases and J by 4 bases, with 15 bases between the two germline ends. Germline CDR1 and CDR2: DFQATT and SNEGSKA (reference sequence). There are 14 residues in the CDR3. The clonotype originates from a female donor with papillary thyroid cancer or a benign thyroid nodule (not recorded which). Some clones in this sample may be carry-over from other donors' samples. The chain links TRBV20-1 to TRBJ1-2, with no clear D. Input material: adjacent normal tissue. CDR3 sequence: CSASTVSQCYGYTF. The CDR3 DNA reads TGCAGTGCTAGTACTGTCTCGCAGTGCTATGGCTACACCTTC.